This TCR beta chain is from a study of blood T cell repertoires in COVID-19. Study summary: Collection of acute and convalescent COVID-19 samples took place in the United States, Italy and Spain. T cells, B-cell-depleted T cells, or PBMCs supplied cDNA or gDNA.

In the original processing: Nucleated cell number was recorded as an estimate derived from reference gene primer amplification. Produced via immunoSEQ multiplex PCR; TCRdb's table is partial and in-frame only. That table gives V, J and clone size, and the DNA gave D and trimming. The repertoire holds 50,000 to 75,000 clones, with around 76% as singletons. V gave up 4 bases and J gave up 2 bases; unmatched junction bases: 5. The length of the CDR3 is 15 residues. The germline V gene has CDR1 SGHRS and CDR2 YFSETQ. This chain connects TRBV5-1 to TRBJ2-3, with 9 bases that match TRBD1. Input material: peripheral blood. The sequence came from an elderly woman with acute or convalescent COVID-19. The DNA of the CDR3 is TGCGCCAGCAGCCCGGGACAGGGCCTCACAGATACGCAGTATTTT. Translation: CASSPGQGLTDTQYF.